This T cell receptor beta chain was identified during a study of shared clonotypes between healthy human individuals. V shed 7 bases and J 5 bases; nucleotides not matched to a gene: 3. Per the germline V gene, CDR1 is MNHNS and CDR2 is SASEGT. This CDR3 is 13 amino acids long. The test was conducted at deep level. Ten immunoSEQ deep assay plates were used to sequence the DNA of unsorted PBMCs. Produced via immunoSEQ multiplex PCR; TCRdb's table is partial and in-frame only. The table records roughly 500,000 clones, more than 75% of them present only once. This clone was seen only once. The chain combines TRBV6-1 with TRBJ2-5; 11 bases map to TRBD1. This receptor was obtained from a woman aged 40 to 50 in good health. Some clones in this sample may be carry-over from other donors' samples. Sequenced sample: PBMCs. DNA for the CDR3: TGTGCCAGCACCAGGGACAGGGGGGAGACCCAGTACTTC. Amino acids: CASTRDRGETQYF.